This T cell receptor (beta chain) comes out of a study of shared clonotypes between healthy human individuals. As for the study in general: The study used three CD4 naive, three CD4 memory, two CD8 naive and one CD8 memory plate per donor.

Sequencing was performed with immunoSEQ multiplex PCR; in TCRdb, only in-frame clones are kept and a portion is missing. The profile shows about 2 million clones, just under 95% of them singletons. The germline V gene encodes CDR1 GTSNPN and CDR2 SVGIG (reference sequence). This CDR3 region has 17 residues. Trimming took 5 bases from V and 6 from J; bases not matched to a gene: 21. Naive CD8 populations comprised CD45RO-negative cells positively selected for CCR7, excluding terminally differentiated effector memory CD45RA+ cells. Sample: naive CD8+ T cells sorted from blood. The genes are TRBV30 and TRBJ1-2; 7 bases line up with TRBD1. The TCR was taken from a man aged 18 to 35 in good health. CDR3 protein: CAWEPGTVISGIHGYTF. In DNA, the CDR3 is TGTGCCTGGGAGCCTGGGACAGTTATTTCAGGAATCCATGGCTACACCTTC.